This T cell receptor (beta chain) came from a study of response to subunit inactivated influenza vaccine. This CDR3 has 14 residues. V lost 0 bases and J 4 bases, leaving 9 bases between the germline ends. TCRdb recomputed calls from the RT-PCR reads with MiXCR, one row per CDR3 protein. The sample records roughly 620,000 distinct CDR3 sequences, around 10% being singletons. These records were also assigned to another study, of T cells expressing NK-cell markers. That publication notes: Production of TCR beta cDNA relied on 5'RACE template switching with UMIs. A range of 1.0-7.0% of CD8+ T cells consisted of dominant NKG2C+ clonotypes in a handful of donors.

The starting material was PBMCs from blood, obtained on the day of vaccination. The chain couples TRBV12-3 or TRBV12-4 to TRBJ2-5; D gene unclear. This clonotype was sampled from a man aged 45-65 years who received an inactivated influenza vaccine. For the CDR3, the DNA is TGTGCCAGCAGTTTAGCGCTTGTTTCAGAGACCCAGTACTTC. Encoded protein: CASSLALVSETQYF.